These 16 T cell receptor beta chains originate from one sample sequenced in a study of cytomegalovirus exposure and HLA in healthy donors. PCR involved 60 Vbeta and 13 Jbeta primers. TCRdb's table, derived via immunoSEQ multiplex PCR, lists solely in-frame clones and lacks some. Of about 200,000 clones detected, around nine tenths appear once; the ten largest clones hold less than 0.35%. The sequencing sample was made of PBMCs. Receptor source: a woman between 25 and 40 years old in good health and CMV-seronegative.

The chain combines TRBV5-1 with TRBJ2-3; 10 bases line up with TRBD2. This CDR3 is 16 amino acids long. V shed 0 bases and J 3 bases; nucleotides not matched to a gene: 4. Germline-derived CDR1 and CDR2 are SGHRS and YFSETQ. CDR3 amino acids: CASSLAELAGTDTQYF. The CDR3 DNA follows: TGCGCCAGCAGCTTGGCCGAACTAGCGGGGACAGATACGCAGTATTTT.

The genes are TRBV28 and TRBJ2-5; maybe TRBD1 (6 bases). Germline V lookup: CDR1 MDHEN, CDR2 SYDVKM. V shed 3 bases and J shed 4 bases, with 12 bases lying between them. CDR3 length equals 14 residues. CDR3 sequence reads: CASSLDSPGETQYF. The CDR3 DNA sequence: TGTGCCAGCAGTTTGGACAGCCCGGGAGAGACCCAGTACTTC.

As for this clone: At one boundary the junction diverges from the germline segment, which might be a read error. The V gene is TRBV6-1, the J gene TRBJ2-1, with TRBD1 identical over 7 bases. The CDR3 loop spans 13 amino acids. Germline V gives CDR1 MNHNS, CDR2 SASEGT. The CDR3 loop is CASSPGTEVAWIF. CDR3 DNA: TGTGCCAGCAGCCCCGGGACAGAAGTGGCCTGGATCTTC.

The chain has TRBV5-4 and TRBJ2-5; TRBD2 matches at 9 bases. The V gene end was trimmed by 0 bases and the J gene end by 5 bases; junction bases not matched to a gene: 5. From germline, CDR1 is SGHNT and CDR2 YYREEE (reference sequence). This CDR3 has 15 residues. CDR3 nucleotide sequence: TGTGCCAGCAGCTTGGCGGTCGCGGGGGGGGAGACCCAGTACTTC. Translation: CASSLAVAGGETQYF. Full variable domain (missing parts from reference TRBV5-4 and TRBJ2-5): ETGVTQSPTHLIKTRGQQVTLRCSSQSGHNTVSWYQQALGQGPQFIFQYYREEENGRGNFPPRFSGLQFPNYSSELNVNALELDDSALYLCASSLAVAGGETQYFGPGTRLLVL.

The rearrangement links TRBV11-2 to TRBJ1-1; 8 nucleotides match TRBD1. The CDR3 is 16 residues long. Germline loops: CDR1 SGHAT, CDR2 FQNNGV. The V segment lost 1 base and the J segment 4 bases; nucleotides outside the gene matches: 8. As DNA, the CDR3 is TGTGCCAGCAGCTTAGGTTACCAGGGGGCGGCCACTGAAGCTTTCTTT. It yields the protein CASSLGYQGAATEAFF.

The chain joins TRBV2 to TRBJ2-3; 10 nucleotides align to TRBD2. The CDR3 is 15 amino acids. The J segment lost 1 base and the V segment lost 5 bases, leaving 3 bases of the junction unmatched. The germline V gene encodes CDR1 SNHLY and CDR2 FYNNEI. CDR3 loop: CASSKLAGGTDTQYF. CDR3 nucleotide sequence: TGTGCCAGCAGTAAGCTAGCGGGGGGCACAGATACGCAGTATTTT.

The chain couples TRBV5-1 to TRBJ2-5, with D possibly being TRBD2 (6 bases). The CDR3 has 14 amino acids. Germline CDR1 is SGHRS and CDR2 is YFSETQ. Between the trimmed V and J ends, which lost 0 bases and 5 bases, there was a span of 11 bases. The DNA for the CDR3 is TGCGCCAGCAGCTTGGTGGAGGGGCGGGAGACCCAGTACTTC. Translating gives CASSLVEGRETQYF.

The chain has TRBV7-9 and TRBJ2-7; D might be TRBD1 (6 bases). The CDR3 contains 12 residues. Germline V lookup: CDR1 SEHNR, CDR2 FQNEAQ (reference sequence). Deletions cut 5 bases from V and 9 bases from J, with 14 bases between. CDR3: CASSHEGTRQYF. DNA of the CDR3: TGTGCCAGCAGCCATGAGGGGACAAGGCAGTACTTC.

The CDR3 here is CAWSVREGGPAGELFF. CDR3 in DNA: TGTGCCTGGAGTGTACGAGAGGGGGGGCCGGCCGGGGAGCTGTTTTTT. This chain uses TRBV30 with TRBJ2-2, with TRBD2 as a possible D gene (7 bases). Germline V gene lookup returns CDR1 GTSNPN and CDR2 SVGIG (reference sequence). This CDR3 is built from 16 residues. Trimming shortened V by 0 bases and J by 6 bases, and 17 bases separated the two germline ends.

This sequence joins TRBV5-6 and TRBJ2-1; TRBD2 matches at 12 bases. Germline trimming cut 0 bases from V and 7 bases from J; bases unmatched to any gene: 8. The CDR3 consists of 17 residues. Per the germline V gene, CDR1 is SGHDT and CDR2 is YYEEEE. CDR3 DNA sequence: TGTGCCAGCAGCTTGGCTCTAGCGGGAGGGCCGAGTAATGAGCAGTTCTTC. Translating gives CASSLALAGGPSNEQFF. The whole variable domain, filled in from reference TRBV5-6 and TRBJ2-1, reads DAGVTQSPTHLIKTRGQQVTLRCSPKSGHDTVSWYQQALGQGPQFIFQYYEEEERQRGNFPDRFSGHQFPNYSSELNVNALLLGDSALYLCASSLALAGGPSNEQFFGPGTRLTVL.

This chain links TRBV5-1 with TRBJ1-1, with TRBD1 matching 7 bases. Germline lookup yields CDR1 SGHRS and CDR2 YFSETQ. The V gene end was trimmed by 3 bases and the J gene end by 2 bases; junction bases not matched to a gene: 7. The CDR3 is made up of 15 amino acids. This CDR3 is CASSSLQGSNTEAFF. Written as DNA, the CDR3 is TGCGCCAGCAGCTCCTTACAGGGGTCCAACACTGAAGCTTTCTTT.

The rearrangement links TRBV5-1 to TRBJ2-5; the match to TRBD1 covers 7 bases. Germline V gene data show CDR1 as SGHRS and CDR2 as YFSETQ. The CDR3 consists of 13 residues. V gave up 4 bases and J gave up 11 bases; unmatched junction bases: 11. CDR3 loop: CASSLGQAWEQYF. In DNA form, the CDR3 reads TGCGCCAGCAGCCTCGGACAGGCCTGGGAGCAGTACTTC.

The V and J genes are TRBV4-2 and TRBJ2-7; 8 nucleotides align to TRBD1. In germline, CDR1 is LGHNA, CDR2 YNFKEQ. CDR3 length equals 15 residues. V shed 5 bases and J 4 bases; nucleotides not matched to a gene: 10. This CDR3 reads CASSNTRQGKYEQYF. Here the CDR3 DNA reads TGTGCCAGCAGCAACACTAGACAGGGGAAATACGAGCAGTACTTC.

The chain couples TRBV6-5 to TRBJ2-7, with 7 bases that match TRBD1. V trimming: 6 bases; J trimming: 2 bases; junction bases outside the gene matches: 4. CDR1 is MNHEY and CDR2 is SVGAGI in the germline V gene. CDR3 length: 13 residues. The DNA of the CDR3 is TGTGCCAGCAGAACCGGGACAGCCTACGAGCAGTACTTC. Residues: CASRTGTAYEQYF.

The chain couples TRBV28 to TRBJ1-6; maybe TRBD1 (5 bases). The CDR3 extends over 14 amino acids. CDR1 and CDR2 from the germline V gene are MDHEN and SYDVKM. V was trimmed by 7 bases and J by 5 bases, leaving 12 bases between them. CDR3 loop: CASTPSDNNSPLHF. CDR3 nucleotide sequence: TGTGCCAGCACCCCGTCGGACAATAATTCACCCCTCCACTTT.

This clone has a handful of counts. CDR3 nucleotides: TGTGCCACCAAGGTAGCGGGAGACAACAATGAGCAGTTCTTC. Its translation: CATKVAGDNNEQFF. The V gene is TRBV15, the J gene TRBJ2-1, with 9 bases fitting TRBD2. J lost 5 bases, V lost 7 bases, and 6 bases had no gene match. CDR3 length: 14 residues. CDR1 LNHNV and CDR2 YYDKDF come from the germline V gene (reference sequence). Full variable domain (rest looked up from reference TRBV15 and TRBJ2-1): DAMVIQNPRYQVTQFGKPVTLSCSQTLNHNVMYWYQQKSSQAPKLLFHYYDKDFNNEADTPDNFQSRRPNTSFCFLDIRSPGLGDTAMYLCATKVAGDNNEQFFGPGTRLTVL.